These T cell receptor beta chains were read from a single sample in a study of blood T cell repertoires in COVID-19. TCRdb's table, derived via immunoSEQ multiplex PCR, lists solely in-frame clones and lacks some. This table holds around 72,000 clones, about four fifths found once. Sample: peripheral blood. The receptor set was obtained from a human donor in a cohort sampled during active COVID-19. CDR3s include the opening cysteine and the closing phenylalanine or tryptophan. A D gene is named only where the DNA matches it firmly.

D: TRBD1
V: TRBV7-2
J: TRBJ2-7
DNA: TGTGCCAGCAGCCGCGCGGGACAGGGCTCCTACGAGCAGTACTTC
CDR3: CASSRAGQGSYEQYF

D: -
V: TRBV13
J: TRBJ1-4
DNA: TGTGCCAGCAGCCCCAGGGAAGGGAGGTCTAATGAAAAACTGTTTTTT
CDR3: CASSPREGRSNEKLFF

D: -
V: TRBV19
J: TRBJ2-7
DNA: TGTGCCAGTAGTAGCCGGGCAGGAGGGGTGGAAGAGCAGTACTTC
CDR3: CASSSRAGGVEEQYF

D: TRBD1
V: TRBV2
J: TRBJ1-5
DNA: TGTGCCAGCAGTGATACCGCAGGGGGGCCCTTAAGCAATCAGCCCCAGCATTTT
CDR3: CASSDTAGGPLSNQPQHF

D: TRBD2
V: TRBV2
J: TRBJ2-7
DNA: TGTGCCAGCAGACCTGGACTAGCGGGGGACGAGCAGTACTTC
CDR3: CASRPGLAGDEQYF

D: -
V: TRBV10-3
J: TRBJ1-3
DNA: TGTGCCATCAGTGGGCCAGGTCGCCCCTCTGGAAACACCATATATTTT
CDR3: CAISGPGRPSGNTIYF

D: -
V: TRBV5-1
J: TRBJ1-1
DNA: TGCGCCAGCAGTTTCCAAGGAGGACCTGAGGAAGCTTTCTTT
CDR3: CASSFQGGPEEAFF

D: -
V: TRBV18
J: TRBJ2-7
DNA: TGTGCCAGCTCACCACTCGGGGAAGGCGAGCAGTACTTC
CDR3: CASSPLGEGEQYF

D: TRBD1
V: TRBV12-5
J: TRBJ2-2
DNA: TGTGCTAGTGGTCCGATTTTAGGGGGCGAGACCGCCTTTACGAACACCGGGGAGCTGTTTTTT
CDR3: CASGPILGGETAFTNTGELFF

D: TRBD2
V: TRBV30
J: TRBJ2-7
DNA: TGTGCCTGGAGTGTGGGGCGGGGGGCCTCGAGGGAGCAGTACTTC
CDR3: CAWSVGRGASREQYF

D: -
V: TRBV6-6
J: TRBJ1-5
DNA: TGTGCCAGCAGCGACGTAGGGGGCAATCAGCCCCAGCATTTT
CDR3: CASSDVGGNQPQHF

D: TRBD1
V: TRBV11-1
J: TRBJ2-7
DNA: TGTGCCAGCAGCTTCCCAGACAGGGACTACGAGCAGTACTTC
CDR3: CASSFPDRDYEQYF

D: -
V: TRBV7-8
J: TRBJ2-7
DNA: TGTGCCAGCAGCCTAATACAGGGATACGAGCAGTACTTC
CDR3: CASSLIQGYEQYF

D: TRBD1
V: TRBV6-6
J: TRBJ1-2
DNA: TGTGCCAGCAGTGGACAGGGGGATCGTGGCTACACCTTC
CDR3: CASSGQGDRGYTF

D: TRBD2
V: TRBV30
J: TRBJ2-7
DNA: TGTGCCTGGATGAAGAATCGACTAGCTTACGAGCAGTACTTC
CDR3: CAWMKNRLAYEQYF

D: -
V: TRBV18
J: TRBJ2-7
DNA: TGTGCCAGCTCACCACCCACAGGATACGAGCAGTACTTC
CDR3: CASSPPTGYEQYF